This T cell receptor beta chain was sequenced for a study of shared clonotypes between healthy human individuals. On the study more broadly: CD4 naive and memory got three plates each, CD8 naive two, CD8 memory one.

Terminally differentiated effector memory CD45RA+ cells were excluded from the naive CD8 cells, which were CD45RO-negative and positively selected for CCR7. Produced via immunoSEQ multiplex PCR; TCRdb's table is partial and in-frame only. The sample lists some 2,000,000 clones; about 95% were seen once. Study findings and constraints: Among donors, sharing of clonotypes was expected to be affected by sequencing depth. The genetic and exposure-history diversity represented was limited by few donors. It was only blood that was sampled, and tissue repertoires likely differ.

Note on this clone: Its antigen is not identified.

The TCR was taken from a man aged 18 to 29 in good health. Material for sequencing was naive CD8+ T cells sorted from blood.

CDR3 coding DNA: TGTGCCAGTAGTGCCTCCCACAGCGGGGGGGCGTATGAGCAGTACTTC. It specifies CASSASHSGGAYEQYF. V is TRBV19 and J is TRBJ2-7; TRBD2 agrees at 10 bases. With 5 bases clipped from V and 7 bases from J, the junction kept 14 bases outside the gene matches. This CDR3 is built from 16 residues. Germline V CDR1 and CDR2: LNHDA, SQIVND (reference sequence).